What follows are 20 T cell receptor beta chains derived from one specimen sequenced in a study of cytomegalovirus exposure and HLA in healthy donors. The PCR made use of 60 Vbeta and 13 Jbeta primers. Clones were read by immunoSEQ multiplex PCR, and TCRdb kept only the in-frame ones, dropping some. The data show around 160,000 clones, approximately 80% seen once. The sample was PBMCs. These receptors all stem from a woman under 30 in good health and CMV-seronegative.

This CDR3 is CASSLGVGSVVYGYTF. CDR3 sequence (DNA): TGTGCCAGCAGTTTAGGGGTAGGGAGCGTTGTCTATGGCTACACCTTC. The chain joins TRBV28 to TRBJ1-2, with D hard to call. The CDR3 has 16 amino acids. Trimming pared 2 bases from V and 4 bases from J, leaving 17 bases between. Germline CDR1 and CDR2: MDHEN and SYDVKM.

The count of this clone is one. The chain carries TRBV7-3 and TRBJ1-4; no definite D call. The CDR3 is 13 amino acids. V lost 1 base and J 4 bases, leaving 4 bases between the germline ends. The germline V gene encodes CDR1 SGHTA and CDR2 FQGTGA. The CDR3 sequence: CASSLNSNEKLFF. CDR3 nucleotides: TGTGCCAGCAGCTTAAACAGTAATGAAAAACTGTTTTTT. Drawing the rest from reference TRBV7-3 and TRBJ1-4, the complete variable domain is GAGVSQTPSNKVTEKGKYVELRCDPISGHTALYWYRQSLGQGPEFLIYFQGTGAADDSGLPNDRFFAVRPEGSVSTLKIQRTERGDSAVYLCASSLNSNEKLFFGSGTQLSVL.

This clone was picked up a small number of times. The V gene is TRBV6-5, the J gene TRBJ1-2, with 9 bases identical to TRBD1. The length of the CDR3 is 14 residues. The germline V gene encodes CDR1 MNHEY and CDR2 SVGAGI. V shed 2 bases, J shed 4 bases, and the junction held 2 bases outside the gene matches. CDR3 protein: CASSYGTGIYGYTF. The DNA for the CDR3 is TGTGCCAGCAGTTACGGGACAGGGATCTATGGCTACACCTTC.

This clone was recorded once. The chain couples TRBV6-5 to TRBJ1-4; 8 bases map to TRBD1. The CDR3 is made up of 14 amino acids. The V segment lost 6 bases and the J segment 7 bases; nucleotides outside the gene matches: 7. From germline, CDR1 is MNHEY and CDR2 SVGAGI. Here the CDR3 reads CASRKDRVSEKLFF. The CDR3 DNA sequence: TGTGCCAGCAGGAAGGACAGGGTTAGTGAAAAACTGTTTTTT.

V usage is TRBV5-5 and J usage is TRBJ2-5; maybe TRBD2 (5 bases). Germline assignment: CDR1 SGHKS and CDR2 YYEKEE (reference sequence). The CDR3 spans 13 residues. V was trimmed by 0 bases and J by 5 bases, leaving 8 bases between them. The CDR3 protein is CASSLVREETQYF. DNA of the CDR3: TGTGCCAGCAGCTTGGTTAGGGAGGAGACCCAGTACTTC.

This clone was recorded only once. The rearrangement joins TRBV6-5 to TRBJ1-3; D uncertain. Trimming left V 0 bases short and J 0 bases short, with 6 bases between. Germline CDR1 reads MNHEY; CDR2 reads SVGAGI. The CDR3 length is 15 residues. The chain's CDR3 is CASSYSPRSGNTIYF. DNA of the CDR3: TGTGCCAGCAGTTACTCTCCCCGCTCTGGAAACACCATATATTTT.

This chain joins TRBV5-1 and TRBJ2-5; 11 bases fit TRBD1. This CDR3 has 14 residues. After removal of 4 bases from V and 4 bases from J, the junction contained 3 bases not matched to a gene. CDR1 SGHRS and CDR2 YFSETQ come from the germline V gene. The CDR3 nucleotides read TGCGCCAGCAGCATTGGGACAGGGGGAGAGACCCAGTACTTC. This translates into CASSIGTGGETQYF.

J is TRBJ2-3 and V is TRBV27; a weak D match, TRBD1 (5 bases). V lost 3 bases and J lost 2, with 12 bases in between. From germline, CDR1 is MNHEY and CDR2 SMNVEV (reference sequence). CDR3 length equals 15 residues. For the CDR3, the DNA is TGTGCCAGCAGTTTGAAGGGGTCCCCCACAGATACGCAGTATTTT. Its translation is CASSLKGSPTDTQYF.

The chain joins TRBV19 to TRBJ1-1, with 8 bases matching TRBD1. Germline V gene data show CDR1 as LNHDA and CDR2 as SQIVND (reference sequence). Trimming removed 5 bases from V and 7 bases from J; junction bases left unmatched: 6. The CDR3 is made up of 13 amino acids. The CDR3 here is CASSPDRDGEAFF. CDR3 nucleotide sequence: TGTGCCAGTAGTCCGGACAGGGACGGTGAAGCTTTCTTT.

V gene TRBV5-1 combines with J gene TRBJ2-2, with no clear D. The germline gives CDR1 SGHRS, CDR2 YFSETQ. This CDR3 has 15 amino acids. Between the trimmed V and J ends, which lost 6 bases and 0 bases, there was a span of 12 bases. The chain's CDR3 is CASKKSDSNTGELFF. In DNA, the CDR3 is TGCGCCAGCAAAAAGAGCGATTCGAACACCGGGGAGCTGTTTTTT.

The chain couples TRBV29-1 to TRBJ1-2, with TRBD1 as a possible D gene (5 bases). CDR1 is SQVTM and CDR2 is ANQGSEA in the germline V gene. The V end lost 5 bases, the J end lost 6 bases, and 16 bases lay between the germline ends. CDR3 length: 13 residues. In DNA form, the CDR3 reads TGCAGCGTTTTTGGGGGGACTAAGAATGGCTACACCTTC. Translated: CSVFGGTKNGYTF.

The rearrangement uses TRBV11-2 and TRBJ1-2; 8 nucleotides agree with TRBD1. CDR3 length: 15 amino acids. V shed 6 bases and J 7 bases; nucleotides not matched to a gene: 13. Germline assignment: CDR1 SGHAT and CDR2 FQNNGV. The chain's CDR3 is CASSGLGQEPFGYTF. The CDR3 DNA is TGTGCCAGCAGTGGGCTGGGACAGGAACCTTTTGGCTACACCTTC.

In DNA, the CDR3 is TGTGCCAGCAGCTGGGACACCACAGATACGCAGTATTTT. This translates into CASSWDTTDTQYF. The V call is TRBV5-4, the J call TRBJ2-3; TRBD1 might be the D (6 bases). Between the trimmed V and J ends, which lost 3 bases and 2 bases, there was a span of 7 bases. This CDR3 region has 13 residues. Per germline, CDR1 SGHNT and CDR2 YYREEE (reference sequence).

A note on this clone: The CDR3 end shows no conserved phenylalanine or tryptophan, and so a read error is likely. The DNA is omitted, as the CDR3 cannot be located on it reliably, and the CDR3 follows TCRdb's listing. The rearrangement uses TRBV6-1 and TRBJ2-7; the table names TRBD2, a call not compared with the DNA. Germline V gene data show CDR1 as MNHNS and CDR2 as SASEGT. The CDR3 is made up of 13 amino acids, end residues included. The CDR3 is CASSDLREPIYPS.

CDR3 nucleotide sequence: TGCAGCGTTGTTCTGGGGTACAGGGGTTCCTACGAGCAGTACTTC. Its translation: CSVVLGYRGSYEQYF. The chain is built from TRBV29-1 and TRBJ2-7, with TRBD1 matching over 7 bases. The CDR3 is 15 residues long. Germline V CDR1 and CDR2: SQVTM, ANQGSEA. The trim removed 4 bases at V and 1 base at J, leaving 10 bases unmatched.

V and J are TRBV28 and TRBJ1-5; D is uncertain. The CDR3 consists of 16 residues. V was pared by 4 bases and J by 3 bases, with 16 bases between. The germline gives CDR1 MDHEN, CDR2 SYDVKM. Here the CDR3 DNA reads TGTGCCAGCAGTTCCCGGAGAAGAGGGTCCAATCAGCCCCAGCATTTT. Its translation is CASSSRRRGSNQPQHF. Complete variable domain (other parts from reference TRBV28 and TRBJ1-5): DVKVTQSSRYLVKRTGEKVFLECVQDMDHENMFWYRQDPGLGLRLIYFSYDVKMKEKGDIPEGYSVSREKKERFSLILESASTNQTSMYLCASSSRRRGSNQPQHFGDGTRLSIL.

This clone was recorded only once. The rearrangement joins TRBV11-2 to TRBJ2-3; the match to TRBD2 covers 8 bases. The germline gives CDR1 SGHAT, CDR2 FQNNGV. V shed 1 base and J 1 base; nucleotides not matched to a gene: 10. The CDR3 has 18 residues. The CDR3 bases are TGTGCCAGCAGCTTAGTTTACGCGGGGGGTCCGGGCACAGATACGCAGTATTTT. Protein sequence: CASSLVYAGGPGTDTQYF.

The chain combines TRBV9 with TRBJ2-5, with 8 bases aligning to TRBD2. Trimming at V came to 4 bases and at J to 4 bases, leaving 12 bases not matched to a gene. Germline CDR1 reads SGDLS; CDR2 reads YYNGEE. The CDR3 is 16 amino acids. In DNA form, the CDR3 reads TGTGCCAGCAGCCCCTATTTCCGGGGGGGCCTAGAGACCCAGTACTTC. This gives the protein CASSPYFRGGLETQYF.

The rearrangement uses TRBV2 and TRBJ1-6; no firm D call. CDR3 length: 14 amino acids. From germline, CDR1 is SNHLY and CDR2 FYNNEI. The germline V and J ends were trimmed by 4 bases and 7 bases, with 11 bases remaining between them. For the CDR3, the DNA is TGTGCCAGCAGTGTTGGAGGGCTGAATTCACCCCTCCACTTT. Its translation is CASSVGGLNSPLHF.

The chain has TRBV18 and TRBJ1-3; D is unclear. Germline loops: CDR1 KGHSH, CDR2 LQKENI. This CDR3 comprises 16 residues. Trimming took 2 bases from V and 2 from J, leaving 13 bases between them. The CDR3 bases are TGTGCCAGCTCACCATCTGGGCTAGCGGCTGGAAACACCATATATTTT. This sequence encodes CASSPSGLAAGNTIYF.